The T cell receptor (beta chain) described here comes from a study of shared clonotypes between healthy human individuals. The CDR3 is 16 residues long. Germline CDR1 MNHEY, CDR2 SMNVEV (reference sequence). The V end was cut by 0 bases, the J end by 1 base, with 12 bases between. The repertoire was sequenced with immunoSEQ multiplex PCR; TCRdb's copy has only in-frame clones and lacks some. The table lists around 300,000 clones, around 87% of them singletons. Donors had no recently reported acute infections or vaccinations and were HIV-negative. The chain recombines TRBV27 with TRBJ1-2, with D unclear. The sequence was collected from a man in his late teens or twenties in good health. The sample taken for sequencing was memory CD8+ T cells sorted from blood. The sample's subset: CD45RO+ cells pooled with CCR7-negative TemRA cells. Here the CDR3 reads CASSLSPGSFNYGYTF. CDR3 coding DNA: TGTGCCAGCAGTTTATCTCCGGGGAGCTTTAACTATGGCTACACCTTC.